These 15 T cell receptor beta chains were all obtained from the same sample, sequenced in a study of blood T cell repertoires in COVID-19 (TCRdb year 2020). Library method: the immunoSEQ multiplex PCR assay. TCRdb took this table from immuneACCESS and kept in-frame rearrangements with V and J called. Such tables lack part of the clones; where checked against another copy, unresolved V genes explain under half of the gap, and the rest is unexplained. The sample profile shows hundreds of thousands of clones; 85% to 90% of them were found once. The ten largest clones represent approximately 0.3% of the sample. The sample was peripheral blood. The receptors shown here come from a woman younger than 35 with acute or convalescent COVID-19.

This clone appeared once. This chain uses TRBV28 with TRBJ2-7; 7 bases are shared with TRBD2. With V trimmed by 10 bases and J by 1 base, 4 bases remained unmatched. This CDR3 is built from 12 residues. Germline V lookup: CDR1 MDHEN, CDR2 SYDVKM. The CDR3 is CAKHGRSYEQYF. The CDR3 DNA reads TGTGCCAAGCACGGGAGGTCCTACGAGCAGTACTTC.

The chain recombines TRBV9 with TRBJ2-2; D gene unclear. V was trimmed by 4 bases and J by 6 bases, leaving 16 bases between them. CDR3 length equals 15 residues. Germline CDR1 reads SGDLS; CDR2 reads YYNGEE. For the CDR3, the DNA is TGTGCCAGCAGCTTTCGCCCTGCCGAGGCCGGGGAGCTGTTTTTT. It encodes CASSFRPAEAGELFF.

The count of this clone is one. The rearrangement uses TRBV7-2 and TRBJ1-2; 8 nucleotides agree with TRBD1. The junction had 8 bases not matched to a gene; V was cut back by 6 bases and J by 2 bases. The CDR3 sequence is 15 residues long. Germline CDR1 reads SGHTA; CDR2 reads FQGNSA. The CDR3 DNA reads TGTGCCAGCAGGACGGGAACAGGGGGAAACTATGGCTACACCTTC. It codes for CASRTGTGGNYGYTF.

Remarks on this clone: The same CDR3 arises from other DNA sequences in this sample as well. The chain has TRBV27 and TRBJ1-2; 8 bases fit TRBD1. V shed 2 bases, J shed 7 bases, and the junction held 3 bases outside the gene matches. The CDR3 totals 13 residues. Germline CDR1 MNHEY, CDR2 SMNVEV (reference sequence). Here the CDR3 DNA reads TGTGCCAGCAGTTTAGGACAGGGCGGTGGCTACACCTTC. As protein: CASSLGQGGGYTF.

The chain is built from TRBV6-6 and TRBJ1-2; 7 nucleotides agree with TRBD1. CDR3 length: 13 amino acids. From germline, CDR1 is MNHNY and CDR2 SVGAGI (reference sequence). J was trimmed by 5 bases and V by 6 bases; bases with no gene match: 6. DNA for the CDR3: TGTGCCAGCAGCGACAGGGCGAAGTATGGCTACACCTTC. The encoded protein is CASSDRAKYGYTF.

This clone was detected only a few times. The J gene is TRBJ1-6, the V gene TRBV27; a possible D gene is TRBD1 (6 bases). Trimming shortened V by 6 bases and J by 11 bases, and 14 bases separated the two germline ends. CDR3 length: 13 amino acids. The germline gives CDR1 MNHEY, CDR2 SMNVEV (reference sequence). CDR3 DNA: TGTGCCAGCAGCCAACAGGGACGGACACCCCTCCACTTT. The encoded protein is CASSQQGRTPLHF.

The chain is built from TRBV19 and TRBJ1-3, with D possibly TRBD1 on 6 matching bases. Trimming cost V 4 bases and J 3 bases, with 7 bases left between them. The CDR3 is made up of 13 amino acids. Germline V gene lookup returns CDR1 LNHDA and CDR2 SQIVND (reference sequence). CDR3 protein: CASSTGVGNTIYF. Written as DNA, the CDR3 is TGTGCCAGTAGTACAGGGGTTGGAAACACCATATATTTT.

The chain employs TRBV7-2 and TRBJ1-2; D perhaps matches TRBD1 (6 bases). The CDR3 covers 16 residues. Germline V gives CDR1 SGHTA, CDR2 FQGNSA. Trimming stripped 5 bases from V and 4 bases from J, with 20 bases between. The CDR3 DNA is TGTGCCAGCAGCCCCGGACGCCAGGACAGATCCTATGGCTACACCTTC. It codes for CASSPGRQDRSYGYTF.

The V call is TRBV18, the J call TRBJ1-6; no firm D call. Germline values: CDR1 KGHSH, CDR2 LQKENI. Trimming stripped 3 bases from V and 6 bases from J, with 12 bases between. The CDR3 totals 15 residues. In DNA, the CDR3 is TGTGCCAGCTCACCGGAGGCCGGAATTAATTCACCCCTCCACTTT. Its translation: CASSPEAGINSPLHF.

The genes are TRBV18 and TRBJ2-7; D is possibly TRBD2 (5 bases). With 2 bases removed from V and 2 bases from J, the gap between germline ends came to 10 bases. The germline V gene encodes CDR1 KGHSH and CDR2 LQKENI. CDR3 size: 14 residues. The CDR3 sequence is CASSPTGFPYEQYF. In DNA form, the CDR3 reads TGTGCCAGCTCACCAACGGGGTTCCCCTACGAGCAGTACTTC.

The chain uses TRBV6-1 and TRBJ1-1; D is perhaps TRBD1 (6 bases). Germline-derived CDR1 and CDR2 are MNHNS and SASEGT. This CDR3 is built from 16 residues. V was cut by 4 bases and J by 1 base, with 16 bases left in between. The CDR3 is CASSAYLQTGNTEAFF. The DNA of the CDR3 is TGTGCCAGCAGTGCTTACTTACAGACAGGGAACACTGAAGCTTTCTTT.

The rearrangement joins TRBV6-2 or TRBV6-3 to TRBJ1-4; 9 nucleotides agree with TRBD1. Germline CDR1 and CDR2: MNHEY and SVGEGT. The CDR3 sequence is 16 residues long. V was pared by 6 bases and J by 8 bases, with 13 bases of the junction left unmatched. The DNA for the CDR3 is TGTGCCAGCAGCGAGAAACCGGGACAGGGTGAGGAAAAACTGTTTTTT. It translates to CASSEKPGQGEEKLFF.

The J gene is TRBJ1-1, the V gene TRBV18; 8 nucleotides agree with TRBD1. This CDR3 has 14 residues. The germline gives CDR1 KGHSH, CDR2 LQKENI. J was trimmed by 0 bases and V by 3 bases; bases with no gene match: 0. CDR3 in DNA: TGTGCCAGCTCACCGACAGGGGTGAACACTGAAGCTTTCTTT. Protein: CASSPTGVNTEAFF. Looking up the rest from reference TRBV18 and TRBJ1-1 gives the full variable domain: NAGVMQNPRHLVRRRGQEARLRCSPMKGHSHVYWYRQLPEEGLKFMVYLQKENIIDESGMPKERFSAEFPKEGPSILRIQQVVRGDSAAYFCASSPTGVNTEAFFGQGTRLTVV.

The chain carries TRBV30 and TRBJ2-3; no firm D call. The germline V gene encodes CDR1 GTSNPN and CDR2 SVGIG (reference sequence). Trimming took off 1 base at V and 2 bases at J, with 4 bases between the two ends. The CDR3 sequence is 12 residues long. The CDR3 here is CAWSGDTDTQYF. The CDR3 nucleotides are TGTGCCTGGAGTGGCGACACAGATACGCAGTATTTT.

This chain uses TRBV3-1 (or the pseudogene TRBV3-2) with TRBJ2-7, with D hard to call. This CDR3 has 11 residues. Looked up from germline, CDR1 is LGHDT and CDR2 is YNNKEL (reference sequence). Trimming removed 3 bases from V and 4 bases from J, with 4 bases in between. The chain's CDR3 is CASSHQYEQYF. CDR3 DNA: TGTGCCAGCAGCCATCAGTACGAGCAGTACTTC.